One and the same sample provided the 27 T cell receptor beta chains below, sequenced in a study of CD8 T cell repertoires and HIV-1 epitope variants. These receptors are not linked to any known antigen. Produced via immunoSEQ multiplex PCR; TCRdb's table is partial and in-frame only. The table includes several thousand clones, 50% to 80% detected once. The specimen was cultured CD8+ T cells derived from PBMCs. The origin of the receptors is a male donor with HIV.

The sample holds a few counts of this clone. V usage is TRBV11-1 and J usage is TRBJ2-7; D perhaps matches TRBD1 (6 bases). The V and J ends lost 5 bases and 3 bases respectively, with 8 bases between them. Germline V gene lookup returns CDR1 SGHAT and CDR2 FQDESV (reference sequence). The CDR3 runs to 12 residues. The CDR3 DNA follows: TGTGCCAGCAGCATGGACAGCTACGAGCAGTACTTC. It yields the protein CASSMDSYEQYF.

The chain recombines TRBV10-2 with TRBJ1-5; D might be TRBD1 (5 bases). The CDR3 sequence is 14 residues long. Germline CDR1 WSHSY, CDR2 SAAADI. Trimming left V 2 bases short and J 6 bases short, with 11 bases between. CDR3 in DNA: TGCGCCAGCAGTGAGCATGGGGCGGGTCAGCCCCAGCATTTT. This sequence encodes CASSEHGAGQPQHF.

In nucleotides, the CDR3 is TGTGCCAGCAGTTACAGGGGGCTTTCACCCCTCCACTTT. Protein sequence: CASSYRGLSPLHF. V gene TRBV28 combines with J gene TRBJ1-6; TRBD1 matches 9 bases. CDR1 and CDR2 from the germline V gene are MDHEN and SYDVKM. The V and J ends lost 4 bases and 9 bases, in that order; junction bases with no gene match: 1. This CDR3 has 13 amino acids.

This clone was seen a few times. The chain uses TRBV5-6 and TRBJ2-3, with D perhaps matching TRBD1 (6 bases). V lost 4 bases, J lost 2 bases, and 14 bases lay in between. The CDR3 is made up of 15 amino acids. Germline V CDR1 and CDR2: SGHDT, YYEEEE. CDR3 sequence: CASSPTRDNTDTQYF. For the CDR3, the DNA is TGTGCCAGCAGCCCAACCCGGGACAACACAGATACGCAGTATTTT.

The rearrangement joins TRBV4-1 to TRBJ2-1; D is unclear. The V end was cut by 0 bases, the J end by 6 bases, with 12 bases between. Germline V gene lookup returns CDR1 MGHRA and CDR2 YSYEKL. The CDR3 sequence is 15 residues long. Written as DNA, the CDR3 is TGCGCCAGCAGCCAAGATATCAACCTTAGCAATGAGCAGTTCTTC. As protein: CASSQDINLSNEQFF.

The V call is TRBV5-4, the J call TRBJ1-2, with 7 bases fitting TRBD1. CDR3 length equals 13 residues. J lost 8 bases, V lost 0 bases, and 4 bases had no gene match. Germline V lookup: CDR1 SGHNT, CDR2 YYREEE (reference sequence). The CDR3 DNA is TGTGCCAGCAGCTTGGGACAGGGTGACGGCTACACCTTC. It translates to CASSLGQGDGYTF.

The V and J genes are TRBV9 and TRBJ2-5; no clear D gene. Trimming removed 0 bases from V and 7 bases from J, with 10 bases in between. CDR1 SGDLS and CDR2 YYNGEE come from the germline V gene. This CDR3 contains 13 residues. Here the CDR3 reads CASSVDLKATQYF. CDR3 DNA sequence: TGTGCCAGCAGCGTAGACCTAAAGGCGACCCAGTACTTC.

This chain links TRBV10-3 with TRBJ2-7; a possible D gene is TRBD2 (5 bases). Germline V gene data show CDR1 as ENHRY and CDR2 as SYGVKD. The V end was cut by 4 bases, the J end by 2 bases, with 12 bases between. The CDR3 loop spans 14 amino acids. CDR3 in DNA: TGTGCCATCAGTGGGGTCGGGAATACCTACGAGCAGTACTTC. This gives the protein CAISGVGNTYEQYF.

CDR3 amino acids: CATSRLPRPNNSPLHF. CDR3 bases: TGTGCCACCAGCAGATTACCTCGACCAAATAATTCACCCCTCCACTTT. The chain carries TRBV15 and TRBJ1-6; D call uncertain. Trimming took 2 bases from V and 5 from J, leaving 13 bases between them. CDR1 and CDR2 (germline): LNHNV, YYDKDF (reference sequence). The length of the CDR3 is 16 residues.

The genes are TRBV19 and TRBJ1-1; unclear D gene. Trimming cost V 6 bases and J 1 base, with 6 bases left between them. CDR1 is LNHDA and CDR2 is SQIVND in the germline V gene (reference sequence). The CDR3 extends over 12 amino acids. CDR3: CASRYGNTEAFF. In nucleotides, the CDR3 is TGTGCCAGTAGGTACGGGAACACTGAAGCTTTCTTT. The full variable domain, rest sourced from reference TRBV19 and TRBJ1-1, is DGGITQSPKYLFRKEGQNVTLSCEQNLNHDAMYWYRQDPGQGLRLIYYSQIVNDFQKGDIAEGYSVSREKKESFPLTVTSAQKNPTAFYLCASRYGNTEAFFGQGTRLTVV.

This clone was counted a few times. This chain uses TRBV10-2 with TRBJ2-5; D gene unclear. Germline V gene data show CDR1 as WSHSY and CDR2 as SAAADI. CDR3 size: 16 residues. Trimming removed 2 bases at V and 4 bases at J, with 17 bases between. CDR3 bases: TGCGCCAGCAGTGAGGGAAAAATCGTGTCTAGAGAGACCCAGTACTTC. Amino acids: CASSEGKIVSRETQYF.

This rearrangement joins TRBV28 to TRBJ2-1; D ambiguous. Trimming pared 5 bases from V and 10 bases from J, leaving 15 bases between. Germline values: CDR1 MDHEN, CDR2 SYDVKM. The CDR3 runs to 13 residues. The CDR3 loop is CASSLIYPNEQFF. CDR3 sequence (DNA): TGTGCCAGCAGTCTGATCTACCCCAACGAGCAGTTCTTC. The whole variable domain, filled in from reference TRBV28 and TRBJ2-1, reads DVKVTQSSRYLVKRTGEKVFLECVQDMDHENMFWYRQDPGLGLRLIYFSYDVKMKEKGDIPEGYSVSREKKERFSLILESASTNQTSMYLCASSLIYPNEQFFGPGTRLTVL.

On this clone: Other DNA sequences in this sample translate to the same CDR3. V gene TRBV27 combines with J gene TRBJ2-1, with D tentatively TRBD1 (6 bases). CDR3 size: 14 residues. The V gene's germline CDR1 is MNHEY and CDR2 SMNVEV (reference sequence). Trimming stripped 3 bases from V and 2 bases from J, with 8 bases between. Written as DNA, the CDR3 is TGTGCCAGCAGTTTGGCAGGGGCCTACAATGAGCAGTTCTTC. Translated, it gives CASSLAGAYNEQFF.

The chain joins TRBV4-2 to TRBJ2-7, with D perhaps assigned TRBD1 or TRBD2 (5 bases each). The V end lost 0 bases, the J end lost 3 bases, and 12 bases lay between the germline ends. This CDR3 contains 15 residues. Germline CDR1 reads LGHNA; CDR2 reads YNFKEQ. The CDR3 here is CASSQDPGSSYEQYF. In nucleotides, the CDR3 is TGTGCCAGCAGCCAAGATCCAGGGAGTAGCTACGAGCAGTACTTC.

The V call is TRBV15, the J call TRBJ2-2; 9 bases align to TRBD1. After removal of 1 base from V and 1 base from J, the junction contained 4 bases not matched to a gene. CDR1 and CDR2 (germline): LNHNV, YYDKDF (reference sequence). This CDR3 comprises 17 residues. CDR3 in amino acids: CATSRAWGQGNTGELFF. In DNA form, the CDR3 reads TGTGCCACCAGCAGAGCCTGGGGACAGGGGAACACCGGGGAGCTGTTTTTT.

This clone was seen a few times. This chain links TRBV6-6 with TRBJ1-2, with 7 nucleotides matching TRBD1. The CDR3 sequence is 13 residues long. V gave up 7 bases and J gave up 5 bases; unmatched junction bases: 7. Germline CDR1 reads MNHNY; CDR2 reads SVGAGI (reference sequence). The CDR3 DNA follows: TGTGCCAGCACCTTCTGGACAGGTTATGGCTACACCTTC. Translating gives CASTFWTGYGYTF.

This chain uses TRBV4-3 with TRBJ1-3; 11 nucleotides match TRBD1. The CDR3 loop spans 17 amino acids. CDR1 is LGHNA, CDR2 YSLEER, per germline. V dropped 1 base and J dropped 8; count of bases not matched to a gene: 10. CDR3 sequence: CASSQGPLGQGVDTIYF. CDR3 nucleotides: TGCGCCAGCAGCCAAGGACCCCTGGGACAGGGGGTGGACACCATATATTTT.

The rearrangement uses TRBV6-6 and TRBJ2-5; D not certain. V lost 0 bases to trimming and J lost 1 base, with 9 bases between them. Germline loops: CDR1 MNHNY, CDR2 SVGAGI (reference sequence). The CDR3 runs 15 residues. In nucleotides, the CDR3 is TGTGCCAGCAGTTACTCTCTTGTGGCCCAAGAGACCCAGTACTTC. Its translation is CASSYSLVAQETQYF.

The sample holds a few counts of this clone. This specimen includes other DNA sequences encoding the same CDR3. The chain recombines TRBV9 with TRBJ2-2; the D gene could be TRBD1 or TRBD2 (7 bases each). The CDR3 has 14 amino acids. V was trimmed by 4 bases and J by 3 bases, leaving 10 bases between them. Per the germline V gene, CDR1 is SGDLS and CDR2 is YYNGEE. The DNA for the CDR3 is TGTGCCAGCAGCTCAGGGGGGGACACCGGGGAGCTGTTTTTT. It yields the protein CASSSGGDTGELFF.

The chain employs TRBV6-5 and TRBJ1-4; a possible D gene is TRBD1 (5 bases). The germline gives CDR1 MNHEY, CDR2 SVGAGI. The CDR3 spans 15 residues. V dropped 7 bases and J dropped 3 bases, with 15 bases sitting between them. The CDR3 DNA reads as TGTGCCAGCACCCATCGGGGCGCGGCTAATGAAAAACTGTTTTTT. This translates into CASTHRGAANEKLFF.

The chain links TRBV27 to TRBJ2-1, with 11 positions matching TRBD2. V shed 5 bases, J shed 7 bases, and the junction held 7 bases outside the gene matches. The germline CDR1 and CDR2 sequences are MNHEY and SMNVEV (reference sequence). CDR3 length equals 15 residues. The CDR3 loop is CASSILAGAFNEQFF. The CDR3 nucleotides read TGTGCCAGCAGTATACTAGCGGGAGCTTTTAATGAGCAGTTCTTC.

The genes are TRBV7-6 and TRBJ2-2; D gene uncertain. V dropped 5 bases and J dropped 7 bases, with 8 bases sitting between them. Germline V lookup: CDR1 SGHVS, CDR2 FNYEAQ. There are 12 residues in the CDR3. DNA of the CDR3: TGTGCCAGCAGCCTTCAGGACGGGGAGCTGTTTTTT. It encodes CASSLQDGELFF.

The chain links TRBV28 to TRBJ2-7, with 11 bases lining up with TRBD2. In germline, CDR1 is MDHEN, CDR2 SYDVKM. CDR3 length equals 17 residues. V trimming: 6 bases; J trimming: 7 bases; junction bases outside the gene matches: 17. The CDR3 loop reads CASRTELAGVPMEEQYF. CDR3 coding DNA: TGTGCCAGCAGGACCGAACTAGCGGGAGTCCCCATGGAGGAGCAGTACTTC.

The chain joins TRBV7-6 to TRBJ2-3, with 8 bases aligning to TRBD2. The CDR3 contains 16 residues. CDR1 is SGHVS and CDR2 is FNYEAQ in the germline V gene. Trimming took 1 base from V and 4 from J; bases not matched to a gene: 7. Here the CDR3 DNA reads TGTGCCAGCAGCTTAGACTCTGGGCGGGAGGCAGATACGCAGTATTTT. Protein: CASSLDSGREADTQYF.

CDR3 sequence (DNA): TGTGCCTCCCATCATGCGCAATCGAACACCGGGGAGCTGTTTTTT. Amino acid sequence: CASHHAQSNTGELFF. The chain carries TRBV30 and TRBJ2-2, with unresolved D. The CDR3 totals 15 residues. V gave up 7 bases and J gave up 0 bases, with 15 bases separating them. Germline assignment: CDR1 GTSNPN and CDR2 SVGIG (reference sequence).

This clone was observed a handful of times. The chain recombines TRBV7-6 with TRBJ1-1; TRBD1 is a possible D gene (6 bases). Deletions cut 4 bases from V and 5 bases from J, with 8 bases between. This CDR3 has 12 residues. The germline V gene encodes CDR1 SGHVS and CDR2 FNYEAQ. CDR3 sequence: CASSSQGTEAFF. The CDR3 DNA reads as TGTGCCAGCAGCTCGCAGGGGACTGAAGCTTTCTTT.

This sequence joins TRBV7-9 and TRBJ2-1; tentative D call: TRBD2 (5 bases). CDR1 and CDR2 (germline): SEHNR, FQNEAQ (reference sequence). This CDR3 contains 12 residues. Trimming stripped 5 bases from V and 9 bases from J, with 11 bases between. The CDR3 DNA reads TGTGCCAGCAGCCGCTCGGGGTTTGAGCAGTTCTTC. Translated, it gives CASSRSGFEQFF.